This TCR beta chain was sequenced during a study of blood T cell repertoires in COVID-19 (dated by TCRdb to about 2020). In the study overall: The collaborator samples originated in the United States, Italy and Spain and spanned the acute and convalescent phases of COVID-19. Nearly every sample came with metadata listing a de-identified subject ID, COVID-19 status, age in years and sex. The samples were drawn from the first 160 participants of the ongoing ImmuneRACE study and from under 1,500 subjects provided by 6 global collaborators. The repertoires were released in a freely available public database intended as a resource for research on the immune response to SARS-CoV-2. HLA class I and class II types, where available, came from metadata supplied by the sample provider rather than from assay-based typing. Subjects who had been exposed to COVID-19, were actively infected with it, or had recovered from it provided the deeply sampled blood TCRbeta repertoires that made up the dataset. The prospective study material was composed of cDNA or gDNA derived from T cells, B-cell-depleted T cells, or PBMCs.

TCRbeta CDR3 regions were amplified from genomic DNA using the immunoSEQ Assay, a bias-controlled multiplex PCR. Under the source paper's analysis protocol: The number of nucleated cells in each sample was estimated by amplification of reference gene primers within the assay. Sequence reads were collapsed and filtered to measure the absolute abundance of every unique TCRbeta CDR3 rearrangement. Productive Simpson clonality was computed per sample as the square root of Simpson's diversity index over productive rearrangements. Entries here come from immuneACCESS through TCRdb and include only in-frame sequences with V and J called. Some clones fail to appear in such tables; in the studies checked, an unresolved V gene covers under half of the shortfall, and the cause of the remainder is unknown. V and J calls and clone size are copied from that table; D and trimming were computed from the DNA. Here the sample has about 270,000 clones; around nine tenths occur a single time. The ten largest clones capture 1.5% to 2% of the sample.

On this clone itself: Its antigen remains undetermined. No base quality values were provided; no much bigger clone lies one nucleotide off.

Samples from volunteer blood donors who had recovered from COVID-19 were contributed by a second Seattle source. The collaborating institutions used their own protocols to collect whole blood in K2EDTA tubes. For TCRbeta analysis, collaborators shipped samples as frozen whole blood, isolated PBMCs, or DNA extracted from either of those sample types. Here is what the overall study found, with its caveats: The quantity of clinical and demographic metadata differed by source and by participant and was supplied without curation.

The sample taken for sequencing was peripheral blood. The receptor's source is a woman aged 55-75 years who had recovered from COVID-19.

In nucleotide form, the sequence is TGTGCCAGTACCCGCGGGAGTCTAACTAATGAAAAACTGTTTTTT. It translates as CASTRGSLTNEKLFF. In this chain, TRBV2 is recombined with TRBJ1-4; the D gene is unclear. V lost 9 bases and J lost 1 base; the stretch between them is 15 bases long. Spanning cysteine to phenylalanine, the CDR3 consists of 15 amino acids. CDR3 DNA only is kept here, 45 bases in frame from base 1. CDR1 and CDR2 are read off the germline V gene as SNHLY and FYNNEI.